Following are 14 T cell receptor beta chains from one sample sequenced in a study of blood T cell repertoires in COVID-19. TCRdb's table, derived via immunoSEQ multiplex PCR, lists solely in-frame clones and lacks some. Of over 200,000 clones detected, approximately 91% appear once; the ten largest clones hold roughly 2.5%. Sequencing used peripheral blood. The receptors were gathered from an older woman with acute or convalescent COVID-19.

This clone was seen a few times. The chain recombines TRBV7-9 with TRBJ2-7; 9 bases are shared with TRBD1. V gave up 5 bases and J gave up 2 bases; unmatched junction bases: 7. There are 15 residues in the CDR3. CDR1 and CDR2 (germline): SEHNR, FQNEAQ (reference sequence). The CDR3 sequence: CASSPTGGAAYEQYF. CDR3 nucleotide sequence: TGTGCCAGCAGCCCAACAGGGGGCGCCGCCTACGAGCAGTACTTC.

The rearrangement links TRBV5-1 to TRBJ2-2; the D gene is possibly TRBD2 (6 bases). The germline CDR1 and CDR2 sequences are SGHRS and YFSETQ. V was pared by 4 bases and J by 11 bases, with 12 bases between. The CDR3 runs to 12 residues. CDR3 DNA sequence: TGCGCCAGCAGCGAGGGACTCGGAGAGCTGTTTTTT. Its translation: CASSEGLGELFF. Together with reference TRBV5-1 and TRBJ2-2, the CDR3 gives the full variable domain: KAGVTQTPRYLIKTRGQQVTLSCSPISGHRSVSWYQQTPGQGLQFLFEYFSETQRNKGNFPGRFSGRQFSNSRSEMNVSTLELGDSALYLCASSEGLGELFFGEGSRLTVL.

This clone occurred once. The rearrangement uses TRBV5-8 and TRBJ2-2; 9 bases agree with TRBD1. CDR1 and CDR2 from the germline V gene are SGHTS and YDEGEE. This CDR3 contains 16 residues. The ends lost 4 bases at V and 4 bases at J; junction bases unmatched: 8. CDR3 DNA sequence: TGTGCCAGCAGCCGCCTGGGACAGGGCCCCACCGGGGAGCTGTTTTTT. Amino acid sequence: CASSRLGQGPTGELFF.

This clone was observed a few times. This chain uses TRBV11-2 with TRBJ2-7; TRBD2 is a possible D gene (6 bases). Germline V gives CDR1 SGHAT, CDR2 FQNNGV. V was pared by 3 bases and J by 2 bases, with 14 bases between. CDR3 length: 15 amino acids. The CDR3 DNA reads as TGTGCCAGCAGCTTCCCGGGACTCGAGGCCTACGAGCAGTACTTC. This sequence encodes CASSFPGLEAYEQYF. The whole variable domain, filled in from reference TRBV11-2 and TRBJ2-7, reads EAGVAQSPRYKIIEKRQSVAFWCNPISGHATLYWYQQILGQGPKLLIQFQNNGVVDDSQLPKDRFSAERLKGVDSTLKIQPAKLEDSAVYLCASSFPGLEAYEQYFGPGTRLTVT.

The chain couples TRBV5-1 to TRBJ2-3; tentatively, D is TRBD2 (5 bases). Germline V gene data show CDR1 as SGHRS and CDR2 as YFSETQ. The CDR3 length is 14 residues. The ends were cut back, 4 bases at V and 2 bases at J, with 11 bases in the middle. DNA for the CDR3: TGCGCCAGCAGCAACTTAGCGACCACAGATACGCAGTATTTT. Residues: CASSNLATTDTQYF.

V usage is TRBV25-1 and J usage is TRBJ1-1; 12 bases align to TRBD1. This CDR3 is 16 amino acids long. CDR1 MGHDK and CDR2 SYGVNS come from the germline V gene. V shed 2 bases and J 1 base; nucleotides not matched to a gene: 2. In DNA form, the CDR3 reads TGTGCCAGCAGTGAAGGGGGACAGGGGGCGAACACTGAAGCTTTCTTT. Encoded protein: CASSEGGQGANTEAFF.

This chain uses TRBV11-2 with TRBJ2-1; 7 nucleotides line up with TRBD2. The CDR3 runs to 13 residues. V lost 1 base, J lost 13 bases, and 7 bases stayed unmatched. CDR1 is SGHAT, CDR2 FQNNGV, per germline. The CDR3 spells CASSLAGTIFQFF. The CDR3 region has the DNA TGTGCCAGCAGCTTAGCCGGGACTATATTTCAGTTCTTC.

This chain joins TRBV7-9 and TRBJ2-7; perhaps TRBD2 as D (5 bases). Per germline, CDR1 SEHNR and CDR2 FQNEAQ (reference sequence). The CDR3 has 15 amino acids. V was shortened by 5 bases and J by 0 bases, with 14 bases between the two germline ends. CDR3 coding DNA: TGTGCCAGCAGCCCTCCGGGGAGTTACTCCTACGAGCAGTACTTC. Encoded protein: CASSPPGSYSYEQYF.

CDR3 DNA sequence: TGTGCCAGCAGCAAAAACAGGGTAGGGGGACACTACGAGCAGTACTTC. Translation gives CASSKNRVGGHYEQYF. The chain links TRBV13 to TRBJ2-7, with D possibly being TRBD1 (6 bases). Germline CDR1 PRHDT, CDR2 FYEKMQ (reference sequence). The CDR3 is 16 amino acids. V shed 5 bases and J shed 3 bases, with 20 bases lying between them.

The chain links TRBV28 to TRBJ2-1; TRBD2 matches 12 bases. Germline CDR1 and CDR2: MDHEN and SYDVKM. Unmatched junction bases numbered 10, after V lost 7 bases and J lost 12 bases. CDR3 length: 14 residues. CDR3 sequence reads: CASTPRLAGVGQFF. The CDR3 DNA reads TGTGCCAGCACTCCGCGACTAGCGGGAGTGGGGCAGTTCTTC.

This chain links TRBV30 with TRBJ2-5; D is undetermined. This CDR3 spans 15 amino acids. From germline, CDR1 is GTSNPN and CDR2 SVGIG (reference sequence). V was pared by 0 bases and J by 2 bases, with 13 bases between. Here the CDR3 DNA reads TGTGCCTGGAGTGTACGAGTGACACATCAAGAGACCCAGTACTTC. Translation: CAWSVRVTHQETQYF.

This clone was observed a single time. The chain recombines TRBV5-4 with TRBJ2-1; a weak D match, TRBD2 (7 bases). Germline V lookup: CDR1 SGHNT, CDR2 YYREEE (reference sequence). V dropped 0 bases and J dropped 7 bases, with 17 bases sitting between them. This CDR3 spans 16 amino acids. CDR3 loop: CASSLALGGRGNEQFF. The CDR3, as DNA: TGTGCCAGCAGCTTGGCCCTCGGGGGGCGCGGGAATGAGCAGTTCTTC.

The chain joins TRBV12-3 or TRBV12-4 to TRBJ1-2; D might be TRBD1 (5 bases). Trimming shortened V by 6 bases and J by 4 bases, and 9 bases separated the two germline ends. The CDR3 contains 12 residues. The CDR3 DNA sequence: TGTGCCAGCAGCTTCGACAGCTATGGCTACACCTTC. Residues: CASSFDSYGYTF.

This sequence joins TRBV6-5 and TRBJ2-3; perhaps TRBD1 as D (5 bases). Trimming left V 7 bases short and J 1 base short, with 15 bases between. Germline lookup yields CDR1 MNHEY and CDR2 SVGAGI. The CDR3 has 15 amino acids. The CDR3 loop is CASKVQGKGTDTQYF. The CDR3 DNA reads TGTGCCAGCAAGGTCCAGGGCAAAGGCACAGATACGCAGTATTTT.